This is a list of T cell receptor beta chains from one sample in a study of blood T cell repertoires in COVID-19. Using immunoSEQ multiplex PCR, the repertoire was profiled, and TCRdb retains in-frame clones only, with some absent. This sample has roughly 150,000 clones, with over 70% found just once. Sequencing was done on a sample of PBMCs or T cells enriched from blood (not recorded which). These receptors all stem from a man between 65 and 79 years old who had been exposed to COVID-19. Both conserved end residues are part of each CDR3. A D gene is named only where the DNA matches it firmly. Clone size is given for some rows only: seen once, a few or many times, or a class if the clone is expanded.

D,size,V,J,CDR3,DNA
.,.,TRBV4-1,TRBJ1-1,CASSETVNTEAFF,TGCGCCAGCAGCGAAACAGTGAACACTGAAGCTTTCTTT
TRBD1,.,TRBV25-1,TRBJ2-7,CASSEIGQEEQYF,TGTGCCAGCAGTGAAATCGGACAGGAGGAGCAGTACTTC
TRBD2,.,TRBV4-3,TRBJ2-2,CASSPSLSSGANTGELFF,TGCGCCAGCAGCCCCTCCCTTTCTAGCGGGGCGAACACCGGGGAGCTGTTTTTT
TRBD1,.,TRBV27,TRBJ1-5,CASSSDRGKNQPQHF,TGTGCCAGCAGTTCGGACAGGGGGAAAAATCAGCCCCAGCATTTT
TRBD1,.,TRBV7-2,TRBJ1-1,CASSLKYRGQGGTEAFF,TGTGCCAGCAGCTTAAAGTACCGGGGACAGGGAGGCACTGAAGCTTTCTTT
TRBD1,once,TRBV4-2,TRBJ1-3,CASSRLVDRVRGLGGNTIYF,TGTGCCAGCAGCCGTCTAGTAGACAGGGTAAGAGGATTAGGGGGAAACACCATATATTTT
.,.,TRBV19,TRBJ1-1,CASRKPDRPDTEAFF,TGTGCCAGTAGAAAACCTGACAGACCGGACACTGAAGCTTTCTTT
.,once,TRBV19,TRBJ1-6,CASSKNENSPLHF,TGTGCCAGTAGTAAGAATGAGAATTCACCCCTCCACTTT
TRBD1,.,TRBV28,TRBJ1-6,CASSPPGGSPLHF,TGTGCCAGCAGCCCCCCAGGGGGTTCACCCCTCCACTTT
TRBD1,.,TRBV7-8,TRBJ1-2,CASSFRDRVSYTF,TGTGCCAGCAGCTTCCGGGACAGGGTTAGCTACACCTTC
.,.,TRBV6-1,TRBJ1-5,CASSEAQWKAGGNQPQHF,TGTGCCAGCAGTGAAGCGCAATGGAAGGCCGGGGGCAATCAGCCCCAGCATTTT
TRBD2,.,TRBV7-2,TRBJ2-1,CASSLEAGVPYNEQFF,TGTGCCAGCAGCTTGGAAGCGGGAGTACCCTACAATGAGCAGTTCTTC
.,.,TRBV3-1/TRBV3-2,TRBJ1-6,CASSQLADAYNSPLHF,TGTGCCAGCAGCCAGCTAGCGGACGCCTATAATTCACCCCTCCACTTT
.,.,TRBV6-1,TRBJ1-6,CASSDRGNSPLHF,TGTGCCAGCAGTGATCGGGGAAATTCACCCCTCCACTTT
TRBD1,.,TRBV19,TRBJ2-1,CASSIRGRGLHGSYNEQFF,TGTGCCAGTAGTATAAGGGGCAGGGGGTTGCATGGCTCCTACAATGAGCAGTTCTTC
TRBD1,.,TRBV19,TRBJ2-5,CASSIGHRGETQYF,TGTGCCAGTAGTATAGGTCACAGGGGTGAGACCCAGTACTTC
TRBD2,.,TRBV7-2,TRBJ2-1,CASSPSGSVNNEQFF,TGTGCCAGCAGCCCTAGCGGGAGTGTCAACAATGAGCAGTTCTTC
TRBD1,.,TRBV10-3,TRBJ2-1,CAISDSQGYNEQFF,TGTGCCATCAGTGACTCACAGGGGTACAATGAGCAGTTCTTC
.,.,TRBV5-1,TRBJ1-3,CASSVTGSSGNTIYF,TGCGCCAGCAGCGTAACAGGGAGCTCTGGAAACACCATATATTTT
TRBD1,.,TRBV19,TRBJ1-5,CASSRLGQGGNQPQHF,TGTGCCAGTAGTCGATTAGGACAGGGGGGTAATCAGCCCCAGCATTTT
.,.,TRBV12-3/TRBV12-4,TRBJ2-7,CASSLGLLEQYF,TGTGCCAGCAGTTTGGGACTTCTCGAGCAGTACTTC
.,.,TRBV29-1,TRBJ2-5,CSAGQRETQYF,TGCAGCGCCGGACAACGAGAGACCCAGTACTTC
.,once,TRBV24-1,TRBJ1-4,CATSDTLTEKLFF,TGTGCCACCAGTGACACCTTGACAGAAAAACTGTTTTTT
.,.,TRBV7-2,TRBJ1-3,CATQTGPSGNTIYF,TGTGCCACCCAAACAGGGCCCTCTGGAAACACCATATATTTT
.,.,TRBV5-8,TRBJ2-2,CASSLKGLHTGELFF,TGTGCCAGCAGCTTGAAGGGGTTGCACACCGGGGAGCTGTTTTTT
TRBD2,.,TRBV6-5,TRBJ2-1,CASRTSGGYNEQFF,TGTGCCAGCAGGACTAGCGGAGGATACAATGAGCAGTTCTTC
.,.,TRBV28,TRBJ2-2,CASSLSGANTGELFF,TGTGCCAGCAGCTTATCCGGGGCGAACACCGGGGAGCTGTTTTTT
TRBD2,.,TRBV28,TRBJ2-7,CASSLQAGEQYF,TGTGCCAGCAGTTTACAAGCGGGGGAGCAGTACTTC
.,.,TRBV5-4,TRBJ1-6,CASSLQYNSPLHF,TGTGCCAGCAGCTTGCAATATAATTCACCCCTCCACTTT
TRBD2,.,TRBV5-1,TRBJ2-3,CASSLAGGTDTQYF,TGCGCCAGCAGCTTAGCGGGGGGCACAGATACGCAGTATTTT
TRBD1,.,TRBV18,TRBJ2-5,CASSPLRGLETQYF,TGTGCCAGCTCACCACTCAGGGGGCTGGAGACCCAGTACTTC
.,.,TRBV27,TRBJ2-7,CASSYRSSYEQYF,TGTGCCAGCAGTTACAGGAGCTCCTACGAGCAGTACTTC
TRBD2,.,TRBV20-1,TRBJ2-3,CSASPLAGITDTQYF,TGCAGTGCCAGTCCACTAGCGGGAATCACAGATACGCAGTATTTT
.,.,TRBV6-2/TRBV6-3,TRBJ2-7,CASSFTGRAYEQYF,TGTGCCAGCAGTTTTACAGGACGGGCCTACGAGCAGTACTTC
.,.,TRBV2,TRBJ1-5,CASSEALQARQPQHF,TGTGCCAGCAGTGAAGCGCTTCAAGCGCGGCAGCCCCAGCATTTT
.,.,TRBV18,TRBJ2-5,CASSSPGLRETQYF,TGTGCCAGCTCGTCACCGGGATTGCGGGAGACCCAGTACTTC
.,.,TRBV7-3,TRBJ1-1,CASSSQENTEAFF,TGTGCCAGCAGCTCCCAGGAGAACACTGAAGCTTTCTTT
TRBD2,.,TRBV6-5,TRBJ2-7,CASKTGLAGNNEQYF,TGTGCCAGCAAGACAGGACTAGCGGGAAATAACGAGCAGTACTTC
.,few,TRBV11-2,TRBJ1-1,CASSLAGVGNTEAFF,TGTGCCAGCAGCTTAGCGGGAGTCGGAAACACTGAAGCTTTCTTT
TRBD1,.,TRBV7-9,TRBJ2-3,CASSTSTGTGEGTDTQYF,TGTGCCAGCAGCACGTCAACCGGGACAGGGGAAGGCACAGATACGCAGTATTTT
.,.,TRBV4-3,TRBJ2-3,CASSQDPRQGTDTQYF,TGCGCCAGCAGCCAAGACCCCCGACAGGGCACAGATACGCAGTATTTT
TRBD2,.,TRBV20-1,TRBJ2-1,CSAGGLAGVGNEQFF,TGCAGTGCTGGTGGACTAGCGGGAGTCGGCAATGAGCAGTTCTTC
.,many,TRBV4-3,TRBJ1-5,CASSQEHSSNQPQHF,TGCGCCAGCAGCCAAGAACACAGCAGCAATCAGCCCCAGCATTTT
.,.,TRBV24-1,TRBJ2-3,CATSDLLRSGDTQYF,TGTGCCACCAGTGATTTGCTGCGGAGCGGGGATACGCAGTATTTT
TRBD1,.,TRBV6-5,TRBJ2-3,CASSYGGQATDTQYF,TGTGCCAGCAGTTATGGGGGACAGGCCACAGATACGCAGTATTTT
.,.,TRBV7-2,TRBJ1-2,CASSFRGRIANYGYTF,TGTGCCAGCAGCTTTAGGGGAAGAATAGCTAACTATGGCTACACCTTC
TRBD1,.,TRBV4-2,TRBJ1-1,CASSQDNRGNTEAFF,TGTGCCAGCAGCCAAGACAACAGGGGGAACACTGAAGCTTTCTTT
TRBD2,.,TRBV10-2,TRBJ2-5,CASSVGGGGETQYF,TGCGCCAGCAGTGTGGGGGGGGGTGGAGAGACCCAGTACTTC
TRBD1,.,TRBV5-4,TRBJ1-2,CASSATGSPYGYTF,TGTGCCAGCAGCGCGACAGGGAGTCCTTATGGCTACACCTTC
.,.,TRBV5-8,TRBJ1-1,CASSLVREAFF,TGTGCCAGCAGCTTGGTCAGAGAAGCTTTCTTT
TRBD1,.,TRBV2,TRBJ1-1,CASSSGTGNTEAFF,TGTGCCAGCAGTTCCGGGACAGGGAACACTGAAGCTTTCTTT
.,.,TRBV5-1,TRBJ1-1,CASSLGQMNTEAFF,TGCGCCAGCAGCTTGGGACAGATGAACACTGAAGCTTTCTTT